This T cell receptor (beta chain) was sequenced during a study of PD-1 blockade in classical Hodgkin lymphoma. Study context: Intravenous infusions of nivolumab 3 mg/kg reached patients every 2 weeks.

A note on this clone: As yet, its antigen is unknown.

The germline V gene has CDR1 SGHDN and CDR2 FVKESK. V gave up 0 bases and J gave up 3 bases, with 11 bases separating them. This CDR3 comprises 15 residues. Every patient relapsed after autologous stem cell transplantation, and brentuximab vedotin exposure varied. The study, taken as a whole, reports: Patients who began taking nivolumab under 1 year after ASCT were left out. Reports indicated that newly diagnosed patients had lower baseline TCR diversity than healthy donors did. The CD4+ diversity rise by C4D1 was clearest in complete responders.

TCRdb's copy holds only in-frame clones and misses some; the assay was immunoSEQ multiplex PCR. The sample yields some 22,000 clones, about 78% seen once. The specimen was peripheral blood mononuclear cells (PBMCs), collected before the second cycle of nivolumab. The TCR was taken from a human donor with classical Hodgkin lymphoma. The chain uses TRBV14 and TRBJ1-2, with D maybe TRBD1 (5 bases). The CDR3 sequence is CASSQDLMGHYGYTF. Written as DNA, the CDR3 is TGTGCCAGCAGCCAAGATCTAATGGGGCACTATGGCTACACCTTC.